This entry concerns a single T cell receptor (beta chain). Germline V gives CDR1 GTSNPN, CDR2 SVGIG (reference sequence). The junction had 4 bases not matched to a gene; V was cut back by 3 bases and J by 6 bases. The CDR3 is made up of 14 amino acids. This specimen belongs to a study of cytomegalovirus exposure and HLA in healthy donors. 13 Jbeta primers and 60 Vbeta primers were used for the PCR. Assay used: immunoSEQ multiplex PCR; TCRdb lists only in-frame clones, some missing. The profile shows under 200,000 clones, around four fifths of them singletons. This sequence was found in a male donor in good health and CMV-seropositive. The chain combines TRBV30 with TRBJ2-2; 10 bases are shared with TRBD2. Sequenced material: PBMCs. The CDR3 nucleotides are TGTGCCTGGAGCTGGCTAGCGGGGGCCGGGGAGCTGTTTTTT. Its translation is CAWSWLAGAGELFF. Complete variable domain (other parts from reference TRBV30 and TRBJ2-2): SQTIHQWPATLVQPVGSPLSLECTVEGTSNPNLYWYRQAAGRGLQLLFYSVGIGQISSEVPQNLSASRPQDRQFILSSKKLLLSDSGFYLCAWSWLAGAGELFFGEGSRLTVL.